This T cell receptor beta chain was found in a study of T cells and Merkel cell carcinoma outcomes. Findings of the study overall: In Merkel cell carcinoma, repertoire and T-cell density reportedly predicted outcomes.

Concerning this clone itself: Its antigen is unknown.

Only in-frame clones appear in the TCRdb table, and some are missing; sequencing was by immunoSEQ multiplex PCR. The sample includes roughly 9,200 clones, 84% of them seen just once. The sample taken for sequencing was tumor tissue from Merkel cell carcinoma. The sequence came from a human donor with Merkel cell carcinoma.

CDR3 loop: CAISALGGRGEFDTGELFF. CDR3 DNA sequence: TGTGCCATCAGTGCCTTGGGGGGGCGCGGGGAATTTGACACCGGGGAGCTGTTTTTT. The chain combines TRBV10-3 with TRBJ2-2, with D possibly matching TRBD2 (7 bases). V lost 4 bases and J 3 bases, leaving 24 bases between the germline ends. There are 19 residues in the CDR3. The V gene's germline CDR1 is ENHRY and CDR2 SYGVKD.